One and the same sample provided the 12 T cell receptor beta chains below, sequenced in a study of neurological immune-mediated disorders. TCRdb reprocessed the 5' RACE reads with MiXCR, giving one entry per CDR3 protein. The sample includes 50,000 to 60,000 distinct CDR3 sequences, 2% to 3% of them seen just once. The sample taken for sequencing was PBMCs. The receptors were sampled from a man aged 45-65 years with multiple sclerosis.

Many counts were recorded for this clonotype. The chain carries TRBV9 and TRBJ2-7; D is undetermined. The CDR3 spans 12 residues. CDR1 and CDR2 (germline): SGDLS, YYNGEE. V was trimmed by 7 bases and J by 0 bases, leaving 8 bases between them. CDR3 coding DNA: TGTGCCAGCGGAGCAGGCTCCTACGAGCAGTACTTC. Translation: CASGAGSYEQYF.

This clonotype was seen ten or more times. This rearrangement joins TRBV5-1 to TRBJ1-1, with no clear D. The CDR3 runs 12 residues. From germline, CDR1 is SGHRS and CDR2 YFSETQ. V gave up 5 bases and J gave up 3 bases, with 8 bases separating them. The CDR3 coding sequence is TGCGCCAGCAGTCGAGGGTACACTGAAGCTTTCTTT. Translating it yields CASSRGYTEAFF. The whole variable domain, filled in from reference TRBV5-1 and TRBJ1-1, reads KAGVTQTPRYLIKTRGQQVTLSCSPISGHRSVSWYQQTPGQGLQFLFEYFSETQRNKGNFPGRFSGRQFSNSRSEMNVSTLELGDSALYLCASSRGYTEAFFGQGTRLTVV.

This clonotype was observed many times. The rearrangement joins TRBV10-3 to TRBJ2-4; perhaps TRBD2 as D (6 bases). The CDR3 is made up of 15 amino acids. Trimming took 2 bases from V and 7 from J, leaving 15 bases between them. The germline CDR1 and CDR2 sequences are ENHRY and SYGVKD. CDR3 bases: TGTGCCATCAGTGAGGGGCTAGCGTTGGGGAACATTCAGTACTTC. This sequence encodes CAISEGLALGNIQYF.

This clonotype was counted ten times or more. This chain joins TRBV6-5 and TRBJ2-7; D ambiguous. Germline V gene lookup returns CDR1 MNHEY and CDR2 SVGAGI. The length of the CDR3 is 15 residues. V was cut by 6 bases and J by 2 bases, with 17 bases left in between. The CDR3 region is CASRMGSHTTYEQYF. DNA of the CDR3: TGTGCCAGCAGAATGGGTTCTCACACGACCTACGAGCAGTACTTC.

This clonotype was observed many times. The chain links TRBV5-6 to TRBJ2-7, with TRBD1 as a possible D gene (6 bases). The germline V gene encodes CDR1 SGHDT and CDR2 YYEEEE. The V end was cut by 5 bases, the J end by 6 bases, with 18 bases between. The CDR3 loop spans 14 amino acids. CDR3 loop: CASSEQGIGGEQYF. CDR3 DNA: TGTGCCAGCAGTGAACAGGGAATTGGAGGCGAGCAGTACTTC. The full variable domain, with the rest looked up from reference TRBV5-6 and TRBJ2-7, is DAGVTQSPTHLIKTRGQQVTLRCSPKSGHDTVSWYQQALGQGPQFIFQYYEEEERQRGNFPDRFSGHQFPNYSSELNVNALLLGDSALYLCASSEQGIGGEQYFGPGTRLTVT.

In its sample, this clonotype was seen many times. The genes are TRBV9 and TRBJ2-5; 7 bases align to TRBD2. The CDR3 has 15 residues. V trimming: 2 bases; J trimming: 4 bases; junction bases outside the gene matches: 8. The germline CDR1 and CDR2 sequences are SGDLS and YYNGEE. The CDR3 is CASSVGLAERETQYF. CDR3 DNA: TGTGCCAGCAGCGTTGGGCTAGCGGAGAGAGAGACCCAGTACTTC.

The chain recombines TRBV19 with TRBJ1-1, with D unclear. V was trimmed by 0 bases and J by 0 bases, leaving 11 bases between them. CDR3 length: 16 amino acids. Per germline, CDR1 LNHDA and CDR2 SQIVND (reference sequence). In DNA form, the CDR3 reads TGTGCCAGTAGTATAGATCTCGGAACCATGAACACTGAAGCTTTCTTT. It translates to CASSIDLGTMNTEAFF.

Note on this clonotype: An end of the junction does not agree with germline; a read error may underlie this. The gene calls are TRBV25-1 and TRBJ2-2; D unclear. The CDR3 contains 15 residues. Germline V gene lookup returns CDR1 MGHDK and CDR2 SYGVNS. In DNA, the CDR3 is TGTGCCAGCAGTGAACCCCAGAAAAACATCGGGGAGCTGTTTTTT. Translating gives CASSEPQKNIGELFF.

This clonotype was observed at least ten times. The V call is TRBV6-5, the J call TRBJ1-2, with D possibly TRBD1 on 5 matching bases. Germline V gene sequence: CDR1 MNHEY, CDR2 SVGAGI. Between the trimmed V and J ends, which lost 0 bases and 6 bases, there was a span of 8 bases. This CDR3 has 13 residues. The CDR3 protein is CASSYSSGNGYTF. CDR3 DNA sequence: TGTGCCAGCAGTTACTCTTCAGGGAATGGCTACACCTTC.

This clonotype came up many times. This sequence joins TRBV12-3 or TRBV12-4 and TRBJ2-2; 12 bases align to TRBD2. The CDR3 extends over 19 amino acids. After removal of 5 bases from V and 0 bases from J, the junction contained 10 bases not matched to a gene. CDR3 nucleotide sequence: TGTGCCAGCAGTACCCCGGGACTAGCGGGCCCCGCGAACACCGGGGAGCTGTTTTTT. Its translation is CASSTPGLAGPANTGELFF.

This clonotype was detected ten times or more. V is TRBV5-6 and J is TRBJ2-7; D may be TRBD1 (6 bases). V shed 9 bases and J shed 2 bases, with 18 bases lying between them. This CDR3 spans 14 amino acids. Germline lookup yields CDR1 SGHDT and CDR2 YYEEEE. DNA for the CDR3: TGTGCCACCCAGCGGAGGCAGGGGACCTACGAGCAGTACTTC. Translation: CATQRRQGTYEQYF.

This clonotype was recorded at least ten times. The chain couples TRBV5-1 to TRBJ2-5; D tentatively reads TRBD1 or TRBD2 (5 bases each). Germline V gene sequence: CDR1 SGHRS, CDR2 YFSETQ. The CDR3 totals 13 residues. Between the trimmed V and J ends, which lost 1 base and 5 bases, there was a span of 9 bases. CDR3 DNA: TGCGCCAGCAGCTTGTCTGGGACGGAGACCCAGTACTTC. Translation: CASSLSGTETQYF.